The TCR beta chain under discussion was sequenced for a study of cytomegalovirus exposure and HLA in healthy donors. Study-wide points: In a later analysis, TCR association rates varied by HLA locus: DRB1 most, HLA-C fewest.

With 60 Vbeta and 13 Jbeta primers, the PCR was carried out. Repertoires were generated with immunoSEQ multiplex PCR, while TCRdb's copy carries only in-frame clones and drops some. Of 35,000 to 45,000 clones detected, roughly 80% appear once; the ten largest clones hold about 10%. Concerning this clone itself: Its antigen is undetermined.

Trimming shortened V by 1 base and J by 0 bases, and 7 bases separated the two germline ends. CDR3 size: 14 residues. The germline V gene encodes CDR1 SGHTA and CDR2 FQGNSA. Material: PBMCs. J is TRBJ2-7 and V is TRBV7-2; no clear D. The clonotype comes from a woman under 30 in good health and CMV-seropositive. The CDR3 loop is CASSLVTDSYEQYF. CDR3 DNA sequence: TGTGCCAGCAGCTTAGTCACAGACTCCTACGAGCAGTACTTC.